The clone carrying this T cell receptor beta chain was seen at least ten times. The antigen is undetermined. The sample is drawn from a study of T cells in Graves' hyperthyroidism and ophthalmopathy. The V and J ends lost 8 bases and 4 bases respectively, with 16 bases between them. The CDR3 extends over 14 amino acids. The germline V gene has CDR1 MNHNS and CDR2 SASEGT. TCR beta CDR3 regions were amplified from RNA. First-round RT-PCR of the TCR CDR3 relied on the HTBI primer set. TCRdb called the multiplex PCR reads again in MiXCR, with one record for every CDR3 protein. The sample gives over 400,000 distinct CDR3 sequences, 22% of which show up once; under 55% is in the top ten. Study conclusions and caveats: Ophthalmopathy got predicted by the model a median 6.5 months before its onset.

Thyroid ultrasound and orbital computed tomography, with clinical symptoms and serum thyroxine and TRAb, informed diagnoses. This chain joins TRBV6-1 and TRBJ2-3; perhaps TRBD2 as D (6 bases). The receptor comes from a woman in her seventies with Graves' ophthalmopathy. The sequencing input was blood. The CDR3 loop is CASWYSGLADTQYF. The DNA of the CDR3 is TGTGCCAGCTGGTATAGCGGTCTCGCAGATACGCAGTATTTT.